Below are 5 T cell receptor beta chains sequenced from a single sample in a study of CD8+ T cells in alopecia areata. Treatment specified: oral pan-JAK inhibitor, 5-10 mg twice daily. After isolation, RNA underwent reverse transcription to generate cDNA as the sequencing template. Libraries were prepared by immunoSEQ multiplex PCR; TCRdb keeps only in-frame clonotypes and omits some of them. The sample has about 190,000 clones; approximately 67% are singletons. The specimen comprised CD4+ T cells sorted from blood, sampled at approximately week 49, from a patient treated with tofacitinib. Source of these receptors: a human donor with alopecia areata.

This clone occurred a few times. The chain is built from TRBV29-1 and TRBJ1-6; D is unclear. Deletions cut 3 bases from V and 0 bases from J, with 15 bases between. Germline CDR1 reads SQVTM; CDR2 reads ANQGSEA. The CDR3 is 17 residues long. The CDR3 spells CSVDFSLGNSYNSPLHF. CDR3 DNA: TGCAGCGTTGATTTTAGCCTAGGGAACTCCTATAATTCACCCCTCCACTTT. The full variable domain, in which reference TRBV29-1 and TRBJ1-6 provide the parts outside the CDR3, is SAVISQKPSRDICQRGTSLTIQCQVDSQVTMMFWYRQQPGQSLTLIATANQGSEATYESGFVIDKFPISRPNLTFSTLTVSNMSPEDSSIYLCSVDFSLGNSYNSPLHFGNGTRLTVT.

This clone was seen only a few times. The chain links TRBV4-1 to TRBJ2-2, with TRBD2 matching over 9 bases. The CDR3 contains 14 residues. Unmatched junction bases numbered 2, after V lost 4 bases and J lost 5 bases. The germline CDR1 and CDR2 sequences are MGHRA and YSYEKL. CDR3 DNA sequence: TGCGCCAGCAGCCCGGGACTAGCTACCGGGGAGCTGTTTTTT. Its protein is CASSPGLATGELFF.

V and J are TRBV19 and TRBJ1-2; perhaps TRBD1 as D (5 bases). The CDR3 runs to 14 residues. With 5 bases removed from V and 1 base from J, the gap between germline ends came to 11 bases. The V gene's germline CDR1 is LNHDA and CDR2 SQIVND (reference sequence). The CDR3 DNA reads as TGTGCCAGTAGTCCCCGGGACGGTAACTATGGCTACACCTTC. Encoded protein: CASSPRDGNYGYTF.

A single count supports this clone. V usage is TRBV30 and J usage is TRBJ1-2; 8 bases align to TRBD1. The junction had 6 bases not matched to a gene; V was cut back by 5 bases and J by 7 bases. CDR1 GTSNPN and CDR2 SVGIG come from the germline V gene (reference sequence). The CDR3 is 12 residues long. CDR3 region: CAWDRGGGGYTF. CDR3 sequence (DNA): TGTGCCTGGGACAGGGGTGGAGGTGGCTACACCTTC. The entire variable domain, with the rest obtained from reference TRBV30 and TRBJ1-2, is as follows: SQTIHQWPATLVQPVGSPLSLECTVEGTSNPNLYWYRQAAGRGLQLLFYSVGIGQISSEVPQNLSASRPQDRQFILSSKKLLLSDSGFYLCAWDRGGGGYTFGSGTRLTVV.

This clone was detected a few times. The V call is TRBV30, the J call TRBJ1-5; 7 nucleotides align to TRBD1. Germline trimming cut 6 bases from V and 4 bases from J; bases unmatched to any gene: 3. Germline V gene sequence: CDR1 GTSNPN, CDR2 SVGIG (reference sequence). The CDR3 loop spans 12 amino acids. The CDR3, as DNA: TGTGCCTGCGACAGGGATAATCAGCCCCAGCATTTT. Translated: CACDRDNQPQHF. Based on the CDR3 plus reference TRBV30 and TRBJ1-5, the full variable domain is SQTIHQWPATLVQPVGSPLSLECTVEGTSNPNLYWYRQAAGRGLQLLFYSVGIGQISSEVPQNLSASRPQDRQFILSSKKLLLSDSGFYLCACDRDNQPQHFGDGTRLSIL.